Presented here are 9 T cell receptor beta chains from one specimen sequenced in a study of long-term antiretroviral therapy in people with HIV. Assay version v3.0 of immunoSEQ was used, and it was run at survey level. Clones were sequenced by immunoSEQ multiplex PCR, and TCRdb holds only the in-frame ones, with some missing. The repertoire has around 26,000 clones, around 76% of them found once; the top ten carry roughly 4.9%. Sample: unsorted PBMCs, taken 0.5 years after starting antiretroviral therapy. These receptors were taken from a woman aged 40 to 55 with HIV.

The CDR3 DNA is TGTGCCAGCTCTTCCGCGGGGGGATCCCAAGAGACCCAGTACTTC. Amino acids: CASSSAGGSQETQYF. The chain recombines TRBV28 with TRBJ2-5; 8 bases map to TRBD2. The CDR3 is made up of 15 amino acids. The V segment lost 8 bases and the J segment 1 base; nucleotides outside the gene matches: 9. Germline loops: CDR1 MDHEN, CDR2 SYDVKM.

The V gene is TRBV18, the J gene TRBJ1-6; no firm D call. The V gene lost 4 bases and the J gene lost 8 bases, with 15 bases spanning the gap. Germline loops: CDR1 KGHSH, CDR2 LQKENI. CDR3 length equals 15 residues. The CDR3 DNA follows: TGTGCCAGCTCACGATCCGGGGATGGTGATTCACCCCTCCACTTT. It translates to CASSRSGDGDSPLHF. Full variable domain (rest looked up from reference TRBV18 and TRBJ1-6): NAGVMQNPRHLVRRRGQEARLRCSPMKGHSHVYWYRQLPEEGLKFMVYLQKENIIDESGMPKERFSAEFPKEGPSILRIQQVVRGDSAAYFCASSRSGDGDSPLHFGNGTRLTVT.

The chain recombines TRBV9 with TRBJ2-7, with D tentatively TRBD1 (5 bases). This CDR3 spans 15 amino acids. Germline lookup yields CDR1 SGDLS and CDR2 YYNGEE. Trimming removed 1 base from V and 6 bases from J, with 17 bases in between. DNA of the CDR3: TGTGCCAGCAGCGTATCGGTCCAGGGAAGTGTCGAGCAGTACTTC. Translated: CASSVSVQGSVEQYF.

The chain joins TRBV7-2 to TRBJ1-2; no reliable D call. The V gene's germline CDR1 is SGHTA and CDR2 FQGNSA. The CDR3 consists of 20 residues. Deletions cut 0 bases from V and 2 bases from J, with 25 bases between. CDR3 loop: CASSLAKLSWSSRENYGYTF. The CDR3 DNA reads as TGTGCCAGCAGCTTAGCGAAGCTTTCGTGGTCCTCTCGGGAGAACTATGGCTACACCTTC.

A remark on this clone: The sample has other DNA sequences that encode this CDR3 too. The chain has TRBV7-2 and TRBJ2-7; D is ambiguous. This CDR3 comprises 12 residues. Deletions cut 5 bases from V and 2 bases from J, with 7 bases between. Per the germline V gene, CDR1 is SGHTA and CDR2 is FQGNSA. CDR3 sequence (DNA): TGTGCCAGCAGCCGTAGGACCTACGAGCAGTACTTC. Its protein is CASSRRTYEQYF.

The rearrangement links TRBV5-5 to TRBJ1-1, with 12 bases aligning to TRBD1. Germline V gene data show CDR1 as SGHKS and CDR2 as YYEKEE (reference sequence). This CDR3 has 17 residues. V shed 2 bases and J 4 bases; nucleotides not matched to a gene: 9. CDR3 sequence: CASSFEGQGAVGTEAFF. The CDR3 bases are TGTGCCAGCAGCTTCGAGGGACAGGGGGCGGTTGGCACTGAAGCTTTCTTT.

This clone appeared once. The chain joins TRBV19 to TRBJ2-7; 8 bases fit TRBD2. Trimming took 3 bases from V and 3 from J; bases not matched to a gene: 4. The V gene's germline CDR1 is LNHDA and CDR2 SQIVND (reference sequence). The CDR3 sequence is 14 residues long. The CDR3: CASSMGTRIYEQYF. The CDR3 DNA follows: TGTGCCAGTAGTATGGGGACTAGAATCTACGAGCAGTACTTC.

This chain joins TRBV6-5 and TRBJ2-1; 8 nucleotides line up with TRBD1. J gave up 7 bases and V 6 bases, and 8 bases lay outside the gene matches. The CDR3 runs 14 residues. In germline, CDR1 is MNHEY, CDR2 SVGAGI. The CDR3 region is CASSYRTGRNEQFF. The CDR3 DNA follows: TGTGCCAGCAGCTACCGGACAGGGCGGAATGAGCAGTTCTTC.

V is TRBV9 and J is TRBJ2-7; 7 positions agree with TRBD2. There are 15 residues in the CDR3. Germline CDR1 and CDR2: SGDLS and YYNGEE. V was pared by 3 bases and J by 5 bases, with 11 bases of the junction left unmatched. CDR3 region: CASSAAPGTKDEQYF. CDR3 nucleotides: TGTGCCAGCAGCGCTGCCCCCGGGACTAAGGACGAGCAGTACTTC.